The entry that follows covers one TCR beta chain sequence. These data come from a study of blood T cell repertoires in COVID-19. Assay: immunoSEQ multiplex PCR; the TCRdb copy retains only in-frame clones and omits some. The sample has more than 45,000 clones; about 86% are singletons. The CDR3 is 15 residues long. In germline, CDR1 is LNHDA, CDR2 SQIVND (reference sequence). The V gene lost 7 bases and the J gene lost 1 base, with 16 bases spanning the gap. The clonotype originates from an elderly woman with acute or convalescent COVID-19. Specimen: peripheral blood. The rearrangement joins TRBV19 to TRBJ1-1, with a tentative D call TRBD1 (5 bases). The CDR3 reads CASNGLGGANTEAFF. CDR3 nucleotide sequence: TGTGCCAGTAACGGCCTAGGTGGGGCGAACACTGAAGCTTTCTTT.